This record covers a single TCR beta chain. Its antigen remains unknown. The J segment lost 6 bases and the V segment lost 0 bases, leaving 8 bases of the junction unmatched. The CDR3 extends over 17 amino acids. CDR1 LGHDT and CDR2 YNNKEL come from the germline V gene (reference sequence). This entry is derived from a study of T cell responses to AZD1222 COVID-19 vaccine. Study outcomes and limitations: The peak T cell response came first, and repertoires were sampled only after it. Seropositivity was recorded at baseline in only a handful of AZD1222 recipients.

Method: immunoSEQ multiplex PCR; TCRdb's copy keeps in-frame clones and lacks some. The data contain 95,000 to 150,000 clones, about 89% of them seen just once; the ten biggest clones take up approximately 10%. Specimen: peripheral blood, collected on day 0 of MenACWY control vaccination. The chain joins TRBV3-1 (or the pseudogene TRBV3-2) to TRBJ1-5; 10 bases fit TRBD1. This receptor was obtained from an adult in good health. In DNA, the CDR3 is TGTGCCAGCAGCCAAGATCACCGGGACAGGGGTTTTCAGCCCCAGCATTTT. It encodes CASSQDHRDRGFQPQHF.